What follows are 18 T cell receptor beta chains derived from one specimen sequenced in a study of T cell repertoires in cytomegalovirus infection. One entry per CDR3 protein results from TCRdb running MiXCR on the reads. The data show hundreds of thousands of distinct CDR3 sequences, with roughly 26% seen just once and less than 9.5% held by the top ten. Sequencing was carried out using CD8+ T cells from PBMCs. These receptors all come from a human donor in good health (CMV status not recorded). Some clones in this sample may be carry-over from other donors' samples.

This clonotype was seen many times. The V call is TRBV7-6, the J call TRBJ2-5, with 10 bases matching TRBD2. V lost 3 bases to trimming and J lost 1 base; unmatched junction nucleotides: 2. CDR1 and CDR2 from the germline V gene are SGHVS and FNYEAQ. The CDR3 runs 15 residues. Here the CDR3 reads CASSFSGGIQETQYF. For the CDR3, the DNA is TGTGCCAGCAGCTTTAGCGGGGGGATCCAAGAGACCCAGTACTTC.

A word on this clonotype: A much larger clone sits a single nucleotide away, making a read error possible. This rearrangement joins TRBV7-8 to TRBJ1-5, with D perhaps TRBD1 (5 bases). The CDR3 is 15 amino acids. Germline CDR1 and CDR2: SGHVS and FQNEAQ. Trimming stripped 10 bases from V and 7 bases from J, with 23 bases between. CDR3 sequence reads: CANRKGSGVGQPQHF. CDR3 nucleotides: TGTGCCAACAGAAAAGGGTCGGGGGTGGGACAGCCCCAGCATTTT.

The chain recombines TRBV2 with TRBJ2-3; TRBD1 matches at 7 bases. The CDR3 spans 15 residues. Germline CDR1 SNHLY, CDR2 FYNNEI. The V and J ends lost 4 bases and 5 bases, in that order; junction bases with no gene match: 9. CDR3 coding DNA: TGTGCCAGCAGTGGACGACAGGGAGTGGGAGATACGCAGTATTTT. Translated: CASSGRQGVGDTQYF. Full variable domain (remainder filled in from reference TRBV2 and TRBJ2-3): EPEVTQTPSHQVTQMGQEVILRCVPISNHLYFYWYRQILGQKVEFLVSFYNNEISEKSEIFDDQFSVERPDGSNFTLKIRSTKLEDSAMYFCASSGRQGVGDTQYFGPGTRLTVL.

This clonotype was counted at least ten times. The chain couples TRBV20-1 to TRBJ2-5, with TRBD1 matching over 7 bases. The germline V gene has CDR1 DFQATT and CDR2 SNEGSKA (reference sequence). J lost 3 bases, V lost 5 bases, and 9 bases had no gene match. This CDR3 has 14 residues. The CDR3 loop reads CSAYDGTDKETQYF. The CDR3 DNA is TGCAGTGCTTACGACGGGACAGACAAAGAGACCCAGTACTTC.

This clonotype showed up many times. The rearrangement joins TRBV28 to TRBJ2-5, with TRBD1 as a possible D gene (5 bases). The CDR3 runs to 14 residues. The germline V gene has CDR1 MDHEN and CDR2 SYDVKM. V dropped 1 base and J dropped 5 bases, with 11 bases sitting between them. DNA for the CDR3: TGTGCCAGCAGTTTATTGCAGGGTTGGGAGACCCAGTACTTC. Translating it yields CASSLLQGWETQYF.

This clonotype was detected a few times. The V and J genes are TRBV28 and TRBJ2-2; 9 bases are shared with TRBD1. Germline CDR1 and CDR2: MDHEN and SYDVKM. The trim removed 6 bases at V and 4 bases at J, leaving 9 bases unmatched. The CDR3 runs 16 residues. The CDR3 here is CASRERGTGFTGELFF. DNA of the CDR3: TGTGCCAGCAGAGAGAGGGGGACAGGGTTCACCGGGGAGCTGTTTTTT.

The V call is TRBV6-6, the J call TRBJ2-7; D ambiguous. The germline V and J ends were trimmed by 1 base and 2 bases, with 15 bases remaining between them. The CDR3 runs to 16 residues. CDR1 MNHNY and CDR2 SVGAGI come from the germline V gene (reference sequence). The CDR3: CASSYLSSYLTYEQYF. The CDR3 DNA reads as TGTGCCAGCAGTTACTTATCCAGCTACTTGACCTACGAGCAGTACTTC.

The chain uses TRBV10-3 and TRBJ2-1; either TRBD1 or TRBD2 may supply D (5 bases each). The CDR3 runs 15 residues. Germline V gene data show CDR1 as ENHRY and CDR2 as SYGVKD. V shed 0 bases and J shed 7 bases, with 13 bases lying between them. The CDR3 DNA reads TGTGCCATCAGTGAGTCGAGGGGATCTAGGAATGAGCAGTTCTTC. Translation gives CAISESRGSRNEQFF.

This clonotype was detected many times. The chain couples TRBV6-2 or TRBV6-3 to TRBJ2-1; D might be TRBD1 (6 bases). This CDR3 has 14 residues. V lost 0 bases and J 5 bases, leaving 8 bases between the germline ends. In germline, CDR1 is MNHEY, CDR2 SVGEGT. This chain's CDR3 is CASSYSDRDNEQFF. As DNA, the CDR3 is TGTGCCAGCAGTTACTCGGACAGAGACAATGAGCAGTTCTTC.

This clonotype was observed a handful of times. The V call is TRBV7-6, the J call TRBJ1-4, with D uncertain. The CDR3 length is 15 residues. Germline V gives CDR1 SGHVS, CDR2 FNYEAQ. V lost 0 bases and J lost 5, with 10 bases in between. The CDR3 coding sequence is TGTGCCAGCAGCTTAGCCCCCCGGCAGAATGAAAAACTGTTTTTT. Its protein product is CASSLAPRQNEKLFF.

Ten or more counts support this clonotype. This chain connects TRBV28 to TRBJ2-4; the match to TRBD2 covers 12 bases. V lost 3 bases to trimming and J lost 0 bases; unmatched junction nucleotides: 6. CDR1 MDHEN and CDR2 SYDVKM come from the germline V gene. This CDR3 spans 18 amino acids. The CDR3 loop is CASSFPTSGGIAKNIQYF. The CDR3 nucleotides read TGTGCCAGCAGTTTCCCGACTAGCGGGGGAATAGCCAAAAACATTCAGTACTTC.

This clonotype has ten or more counts. This rearrangement joins TRBV7-8 to TRBJ2-4, with TRBD2 matching over 11 bases. V trimming: 7 bases; J trimming: 3 bases; junction bases outside the gene matches: 14. Germline V lookup: CDR1 SGHVS, CDR2 FQNEAQ. The CDR3 length is 18 residues. The CDR3 DNA reads as TGTGCCAGCACCTCCGAGGGGGACCTAGCGGGGGGCAAAAACATTCAGTACTTC. Amino acids: CASTSEGDLAGGKNIQYF.

With respect to this clonotype: A clone one base away is much larger, so this may be a read error. The chain uses TRBV6-5 and TRBJ2-3; 7 bases match TRBD2. The germline gives CDR1 MNHEY, CDR2 SVGAGI. The CDR3 runs 16 residues. The CDR3 sequence is CTSRILGLPGTDTQYF. The CDR3 nucleotides read TGTACCAGCAGAATACTGGGACTACCGGGCACAGATACGCAGTATTTT.

This chain links TRBV14 with TRBJ2-7; 11 nucleotides match TRBD2. J was trimmed by 4 bases and V by 3 bases; bases with no gene match: 11. Germline lookup yields CDR1 SGHDN and CDR2 FVKESK. The CDR3 consists of 17 residues. DNA for the CDR3: TGTGCCAGCAGCCATTCCCCCCGGGGACTAGCGGATTACGAGCAGTACTTC. Amino acids: CASSHSPRGLADYEQYF.

This chain uses TRBV2 with TRBJ2-7; D might be TRBD1 (5 bases). CDR3 length equals 14 residues. The germline V gene encodes CDR1 SNHLY and CDR2 FYNNEI. The germline V and J ends were trimmed by 3 bases and 1 base, with 10 bases remaining between them. In DNA form, the CDR3 reads TGTGCCAGCAGTGATGGAAGGACATCCTACGAGCAGTACGTC. Translating gives CASSDGRTSYEQYV.

This clonotype was detected many times. This chain links TRBV4-1 with TRBJ2-3; D could derive from TRBD1 or TRBD2 (5 bases each). This CDR3 comprises 16 residues. Germline CDR1 is MGHRA and CDR2 is YSYEKL. Trimming removed 0 bases from V and 4 bases from J, with 14 bases in between. In DNA form, the CDR3 reads TGCGCCAGCAGCCAAGATGGGGACCCGGGATCAGATACGCAGTATTTT. It translates to CASSQDGDPGSDTQYF.

The chain recombines TRBV20-1 with TRBJ2-2; D is uncertain. Germline-derived CDR1 and CDR2 are DFQATT and SNEGSKA (reference sequence). The CDR3 has 14 amino acids. The V end lost 4 bases, the J end lost 8 bases, and 17 bases lay between the germline ends. The CDR3, as DNA: TGCAGTGCTACCCACCAGTTAATCGGTGGGGAGCTGTTTTTT. Protein sequence: CSATHQLIGGELFF.

The chain combines TRBV7-2 with TRBJ2-5; TRBD2 agrees at 8 bases. The CDR3 has 15 amino acids. Germline trimming cut 5 bases from V and 4 bases from J; bases unmatched to any gene: 9. CDR1 SGHTA and CDR2 FQGNSA come from the germline V gene. CDR3 DNA: TGTGCCAGCAGCGCGGGACTAGAGGTCCCAGAGACCCAGTACTTC. Residues: CASSAGLEVPETQYF.